This is a list of T cell receptor beta chains from one sample in a study of human T cells and chemical hapten exposure. TCRdb fed the RACE reads into MiXCR, producing one record per CDR3 protein. The table shows just under 350,000 distinct CDR3 sequences, with roughly 6.9% occurring only once. The material sequenced was whole blood, taken in connection with sensitization to the hapten diphenylcyclopropenone (DPC). These receptors all stem from a woman aged 18-35 years with alopecia areata. Some clones in this sample may be carry-over from other donors' samples. CDR3s include the opening cysteine and the closing phenylalanine or tryptophan. D genes are given only for firm matches. Not all rows give a size; the values are once, few, many and, for expanded clones, a class.

clone size	V gene	D gene	J gene	CDR3 DNA	CDR3 protein
-	TRBV28	-	TRBJ1-5	TGTGCCAGCGCGAGCAATCAGCCCCAGCATTTT	CASASNQPQHF
few	TRBV18	TRBD2	TRBJ2-3	TGTGCCAGCTCACCACCAAGCGGGGGGGCGGCAGATACGCAGTATTTT	CASSPPSGGAADTQYF
-	TRBV6-5	-	TRBJ1-6	TGTGCCAGCAGTTACTCGTGGGTAGGGACCTATAATTCACCCCTCCACTTT	CASSYSWVGTYNSPLHF
many	TRBV7-8	-	TRBJ2-3	TGTGCCAGCAGCTTAAGCGTCGGGGGTTTCAGCACAGATACGCAGTATTTT	CASSLSVGGFSTDTQYF
-	TRBV12-5	-	TRBJ1-3	TGTGCTAGTTCAGGGTCTGGAAACACCATATATTTT	CASSGSGNTIYF
few	TRBV24-1	TRBD2	TRBJ2-3	TGTGCCACCAGTGAACTAGCGGGGGGGACCTCCGATACGCAGTATTTT	CATSELAGGTSDTQYF
few	TRBV4-1	TRBD2	TRBJ2-1	TGCGCCAGCAGCCACCGACTAGCGGGGGCCCCGATATACAATGAGCAGTTCTTC	CASSHRLAGAPIYNEQFF
few	TRBV6-2/TRBV6-3	TRBD1	TRBJ1-2	TGTGCCAGCAGTTACTCTTTTCGGACAGGAGAGAACTATGGCTACACCTTC	CASSYSFRTGENYGYTF
-	TRBV2	-	TRBJ2-7	TGTGCCAGCAGTTACCAAGAAGAGCAGTACTTC	CASSYQEEQYF
-	TRBV9	-	TRBJ2-2	TGTGCCAGCAGCGTAGACACCGGGGAGCTGTTTTTT	CASSVDTGELFF
-	TRBV5-6	TRBD1	TRBJ1-2	TGTGCCAGCAGCTGGGGACAGACCTATGGCTACACCTTC	CASSWGQTYGYTF
-	TRBV12-3/TRBV12-4	-	TRBJ2-3	TGTGCCAGCAGTCACCGGACACTCCCCGGAACGCAGTATTTT	CASSHRTLPGTQYF
many	TRBV12-3/TRBV12-4	-	TRBJ2-3	TGTGCCAGCAGTTCCTTTCCGTTAGATACGCAGTATTTT	CASSSFPLDTQYF
-	TRBV18	-	TRBJ2-2	TGTGCCAGCTCACCGGACGTGTCCACCGGGGAGCTGTTTTTT	CASSPDVSTGELFF
few	TRBV7-9	-	TRBJ1-6	TGTGCCAGCAGCGCACCGATGATGGGGGCCGGCGGGGCCCTCCACTTT	CASSAPMMGAGGALHF
-	TRBV7-9	TRBD1	TRBJ1-2	TGTGCCAGCAGCCCCGAGGACAGGGGCAGGGGTGGCTACACCTTC	CASSPEDRGRGGYTF
many	TRBV28	-	TRBJ1-4	TGTGCCAGCAGTTTATCCGTTAAGGCTAATGAAAAACTGTTTTTT	CASSLSVKANEKLFF
many	TRBV3-1	TRBD1	TRBJ2-7	TGTGCCAGCAGCCATCCGACAGGGGGCACGTACGAGCAGTACTTC	CASSHPTGGTYEQYF
-	TRBV28	TRBD1	TRBJ2-3	TGTGCCAGCAGTCTTACCGGGACAGCGGAAGATACGCAGTATTTT	CASSLTGTAEDTQYF
many	TRBV25-1	TRBD1	TRBJ2-1	TGTGCAACCGGGACAGGGTACAATGAGCAGTTCTTC	CATGTGYNEQFF
many	TRBV4-2	TRBD1	TRBJ2-1	TGTGCCAGCAGCCAAGCGGGACAGGGAGTAGGTGAGCAGTTCTTC	CASSQAGQGVGEQFF
few	TRBV9	TRBD2	TRBJ2-3	TGTGCCAGCAGCGAGGGGACTCGGGGGGCAGATACGCAGTATTTT	CASSEGTRGADTQYF
many	TRBV7-9	TRBD1	TRBJ1-5	TGTGCCAGCAGCGACGGGACAGGCAATCAGCCCCAGCATTTT	CASSDGTGNQPQHF
few	TRBV27	-	TRBJ1-5	TGTGCCAGCAGTTTACACAGGTCTCAGCCCCAGCATTTT	CASSLHRSQPQHF
many	TRBV7-8	-	TRBJ1-4	TGTGCCAGCAGTTTTGACAGGACCAATGAAAAACTGTTTTTT	CASSFDRTNEKLFF
many	TRBV27	TRBD1	TRBJ1-1	TGTGCCAGCAGTTGGGCAGGGGGTATGAGGAGCACTGAAGCTTTCTTT	CASSWAGGMRSTEAFF
-	TRBV19	-	TRBJ1-1	TGTGCCAGTAGTACCTCAGCGGGGTTAGGGACTGAAGCTTTCTTT	CASSTSAGLGTEAFF
few	TRBV29-1	TRBD1	TRBJ1-6	TGCAGCGTTTACGACAGGGGGATATTTTCACCCCTCCACTTT	CSVYDRGIFSPLHF
few	TRBV11-1	-	TRBJ1-6	TGTGCCAGCAGCTTAGCGACATCACCCCTCCACTTT	CASSLATSPLHF
-	TRBV7-2	-	TRBJ2-7	TGTGCCAGCAGCTTAATGGACACCCTATCCGGGCAGTACTTC	CASSLMDTLSGQYF
few	TRBV2	-	TRBJ2-6	TGTGCCAGCAGTGAAGGCGTCGGTGGGGCCAACGTCCTGACTTTC	CASSEGVGGANVLTF
few	TRBV20-1	-	TRBJ2-3	TGCAGTGCTAGAATCTGGGCCTCCGACGGGACAGATACGCAGTATTTT	CSARIWASDGTDTQYF
many	TRBV6-2/TRBV6-3	-	TRBJ1-3	TGTGCCAGCAGTTACGACAGCTCTGGAAACACCATATATTTT	CASSYDSSGNTIYF
many	TRBV10-3	-	TRBJ2-7	TGTGCCATCAGTGAGCTTTACGAGCAGTACTTC	CAISELYEQYF
-	TRBV19	-	TRBJ1-2	TGTGCCAGTAGTGCCCAGACGCCCCTTCCCTATGGCTACACCTTC	CASSAQTPLPYGYTF
many	TRBV6-6	-	TRBJ2-3	TGTGCCAGCAGTTACTCTCTTGGGAGAACAGATACGCAGTATTTT	CASSYSLGRTDTQYF
few	TRBV28	TRBD1	TRBJ1-2	TGTGCCAGCAGTTCCCCGGGACAGGGGGTCGGCTACACCTTC	CASSSPGQGVGYTF
many	TRBV28	TRBD1	TRBJ1-6	TGTGCCAGCAGTTTATGGGAACCGGGACAGGGTAATTCACCCCTCCACTTT	CASSLWEPGQGNSPLHF
few	TRBV3-1	-	TRBJ2-3	TGTGCCAGCAGCCAAGGCGTGAACTCTGTCACAGATACGCAGTATTTT	CASSQGVNSVTDTQYF
many	TRBV12-3/TRBV12-4	-	TRBJ1-2	TGTGCCAGCAGCTTAGGGGCGAGTTACGGCTACACCTTC	CASSLGASYGYTF
many	TRBV10-3	TRBD2	TRBJ2-3	TGTGCCATCAGTTCGACTAGCGGGGATGTTACAGATACGCAGTATTTT	CAISSTSGDVTDTQYF
few	TRBV4-2	-	TRBJ1-2	TGTGCCAGCAGCCAAGATAGAAACAGGGCAACCCTCGGCTACACCTTC	CASSQDRNRATLGYTF
-	TRBV18	TRBD1	TRBJ2-1	TGTGCCAGCTCACCAACTGGACAGGGCGGCAATGAGCAGTTCTTC	CASSPTGQGGNEQFF
-	TRBV12-3/TRBV12-4	-	TRBJ1-2	TGTGCCAGCAGCATAGACAGTTTCTATGGCTACACCTTC	CASSIDSFYGYTF
-	TRBV4-1	-	TRBJ2-7	TGCGCCAGCAGCCAAGCAGTCCCGGAGCCCTACGAGCAGTACTTC	CASSQAVPEPYEQYF
-	TRBV6-1	-	TRBJ2-3	TGTGCCAGCAGTGAACGCCGAGCCCGAAGCACAGATACGCAGTATTTT	CASSERRARSTDTQYF
many	TRBV4-2	-	TRBJ2-7	TGTGCCAGCAGCCAAGATTTGGCTAGCGCCTCCTACGAGCAGTACTTC	CASSQDLASASYEQYF
-	TRBV20-1	-	TRBJ2-3	TGCAGTGCTGCCCCCGGGACCGGAGATACGCAGTATTTT	CSAAPGTGDTQYF
many	TRBV2	TRBD1	TRBJ2-3	TGTGCCAGCAACTTCGATCCGAGACAGGGCGCCACAGATACGCAGTATTTT	CASNFDPRQGATDTQYF
-	TRBV2	-	TRBJ2-4	TGTGTCAGCACCCCTCGGAACATTCAGTACTTC	CVSTPRNIQYF
-	TRBV7-3	TRBD2	TRBJ2-5	TGTGCCAGCAGCGCGACGAAGGGACTAGTAATGGAGACCCAGTACTTC	CASSATKGLVMETQYF
many	TRBV2	-	TRBJ2-3	TGTGCCAGCAGTGAACGGGTTGACTCGGCAGATACGCAGTATTTT	CASSERVDSADTQYF
many	TRBV28	-	TRBJ2-4	TGTGCCAGCAGCCCTCTAGATCTGACGGGCATTCAGTACTTC	CASSPLDLTGIQYF
few	TRBV2	-	TRBJ1-2	TGTGCCAGCCGGGTGGTAGTTATTAACTATGGCTACACCTTC	CASRVVVINYGYTF
few	TRBV6-2/TRBV6-3	-	TRBJ2-6	TGTGCCAGCAGTTTTCGATCATACTCTGGGGCCAACGTCCTGACTTTC	CASSFRSYSGANVLTF
many	TRBV4-2	-	TRBJ1-5	TGTGCCAGCAGCCAAGTGGACGGGGCCAACCAGCCCCAGCATTTT	CASSQVDGANQPQHF
-	TRBV18	-	TRBJ2-1	TGTGCCAGCTCACCACCTATGGTACCTAAGTTCTTC	CASSPPMVPKFF
many	TRBV7-8	-	TRBJ2-1	TGTGCCAGCAGCTTACCCCATGAGCAGTTCTTC	CASSLPHEQFF
many	TRBV12-3/TRBV12-4	-	TRBJ2-3	TGTGCCAGCAGTCCCAACTTGCGGGGAAAAGATACGCAGTATTTT	CASSPNLRGKDTQYF
few	TRBV29-1	TRBD1	TRBJ1-4	TGCAGCGCGGAACCGGGACAGGGGTCTGAAAAACTGTTTTTT	CSAEPGQGSEKLFF